These 19 T cell receptor beta chains were all obtained from the same sample, sequenced in a study of cytomegalovirus exposure and HLA in healthy donors. The PCR used 60 Vbeta and 13 Jbeta primers. Produced via immunoSEQ multiplex PCR; TCRdb's table is partial and in-frame only. The sample yields 95,000 to 150,000 clones, 73% seen once. Sequencing was performed on PBMCs. These TCRs come from a woman in her thirties or forties in good health and CMV-seronegative.

J is TRBJ2-7 and V is TRBV7-2, with D perhaps TRBD1 (6 bases). The CDR3 runs 14 residues. Trimming left V 2 bases short and J 2 bases short, with 10 bases between. The germline V gene encodes CDR1 SGHTA and CDR2 FQGNSA. CDR3 region: CASSLLPGAYEQYF. The DNA for the CDR3 is TGTGCCAGCAGCTTACTTCCAGGGGCCTACGAGCAGTACTTC.

Remarks on this clone: One end of the junction does not line up with germline, which may come from a read error. The V call is TRBV7-9, the J call TRBJ1-1; 10 nucleotides match TRBD1. The CDR3 sequence is 18 residues long. The V gene's germline CDR1 is SEHNR and CDR2 FQNEAQ (reference sequence). CDR3 in amino acids: CSSSHPPGQGSTNTEAFF. The CDR3 region has the DNA TGTTCCAGCAGCCACCCACCGGGACAGGGGTCCACGAACACTGAAGCTTTCTTT.

The rearrangement uses TRBV30 and TRBJ1-2; D is unclear. The CDR3 loop spans 14 amino acids. Germline V lookup: CDR1 GTSNPN, CDR2 SVGIG (reference sequence). V lost 1 base and J 4 bases, leaving 13 bases between the germline ends. The CDR3 sequence is CAWSAPPGPYGYTF. As DNA, the CDR3 is TGTGCCTGGAGTGCCCCCCCCGGTCCCTATGGCTACACCTTC. The complete variable domain, with remaining parts taken from reference TRBV30 and TRBJ1-2, reads SQTIHQWPATLVQPVGSPLSLECTVEGTSNPNLYWYRQAAGRGLQLLFYSVGIGQISSEVPQNLSASRPQDRQFILSSKKLLLSDSGFYLCAWSAPPGPYGYTFGSGTRLTVV.

This clone is a singleton in its sample. This chain's CDR3 is CASSLSLMRVNEKLFF. In DNA form, the CDR3 reads TGTGCCAGCAGCTTATCCCTAATGCGAGTCAATGAAAAACTGTTTTTT. The chain recombines TRBV5-5 with TRBJ1-4, with D hard to call. V lost 2 bases to trimming and J lost 5 bases, with 16 bases between them. The CDR3 contains 16 residues. Germline loops: CDR1 SGHKS, CDR2 YYEKEE (reference sequence).

This clone was counted only a few times. The chain couples TRBV27 to TRBJ1-1; TRBD1 agrees at 7 bases. CDR1 MNHEY and CDR2 SMNVEV come from the germline V gene (reference sequence). Trimming took 8 bases from V and 1 from J; bases not matched to a gene: 10. This CDR3 comprises 15 residues. The CDR3, as DNA: TGTGCCAGCCATAGACAGGGTGCAGGGAACACTGAAGCTTTCTTT. Its translation: CASHRQGAGNTEAFF.

The genes are TRBV11-2 and TRBJ1-4; possibly TRBD1 for D (5 bases). V dropped 3 bases and J dropped 8 bases, with 10 bases sitting between them. The CDR3 has 13 amino acids. CDR1 and CDR2 (germline): SGHAT, FQNNGV. Here the CDR3 reads CASSFRAAEKLFF. CDR3 in DNA: TGTGCCAGCAGCTTCAGGGCAGCAGAAAAACTGTTTTTT.

The chain has TRBV28 and TRBJ2-5, with 9 bases fitting TRBD2. Trimming removed 2 bases from V and 4 bases from J; junction bases left unmatched: 5. Germline assignment: CDR1 MDHEN and CDR2 SYDVKM. This CDR3 comprises 15 residues. CDR3 DNA sequence: TGTGCCAGCAGTTTACCAAGCGGGAGGTCAGAGACCCAGTACTTC. Its protein is CASSLPSGRSETQYF. Together with reference TRBV28 and TRBJ2-5, the CDR3 gives the full variable domain: DVKVTQSSRYLVKRTGEKVFLECVQDMDHENMFWYRQDPGLGLRLIYFSYDVKMKEKGDIPEGYSVSREKKERFSLILESASTNQTSMYLCASSLPSGRSETQYFGPGTRLLVL.

This chain links TRBV5-1 with TRBJ2-5; D perhaps matches TRBD2 (5 bases). Germline loops: CDR1 SGHRS, CDR2 YFSETQ. The ends were cut back, 4 bases at V and 1 base at J, with 11 bases in the middle. The length of the CDR3 is 14 residues. DNA for the CDR3: TGCGCCAGCAGCCGTGGGAGTCTCCAAGAGACCCAGTACTTC. Amino acids: CASSRGSLQETQYF.

Only a few counts were recorded for this clone. This sequence joins TRBV5-4 and TRBJ2-1; TRBD2 matches at 9 bases. V was clipped by 4 bases and J by 5 bases; unmatched bases: 7. Germline values: CDR1 SGHNT, CDR2 YYREEE (reference sequence). The CDR3 has 15 amino acids. The CDR3 DNA sequence: TGTGCCAGCAGCGAGGGACTAGCTAGCCACAATGAGCAGTTCTTC. Amino acids: CASSEGLASHNEQFF.

The chain joins TRBV28 to TRBJ2-7; D not resolved. Trimming cost V 1 base and J 0 bases, with 10 bases left between them. The CDR3 has 15 residues. Germline CDR1 MDHEN, CDR2 SYDVKM. The CDR3 nucleotides are TGTGCCAGCAGTTTATCAGCGCTAAGCTCCTACGAGCAGTACTTC. Amino acids: CASSLSALSSYEQYF.

The V call is TRBV18, the J call TRBJ2-7, with a weak D call TRBD1 (5 bases). Germline-derived CDR1 and CDR2 are KGHSH and LQKENI. The CDR3 has 14 amino acids. Trimming cost V 2 bases and J 3 bases, with 11 bases left between them. The CDR3 is CASSPKGVYYEQYF. The CDR3 DNA reads as TGTGCCAGCTCACCAAAAGGGGTTTACTACGAGCAGTACTTC.

This clone came up a few times. The chain uses TRBV7-2 and TRBJ2-3; no reliable D call. V lost 2 bases and J lost 5, with 11 bases in between. The germline V gene encodes CDR1 SGHTA and CDR2 FQGNSA. The CDR3 contains 14 residues. As DNA, the CDR3 is TGTGCCAGCAGCTTATCTCGAAACGGAGATACGCAGTATTTT. It codes for CASSLSRNGDTQYF.

The chain recombines TRBV9 with TRBJ2-2, with 12 bases matching TRBD2. Germline assignment: CDR1 SGDLS and CDR2 YYNGEE. The CDR3 runs 17 residues. With 4 bases clipped from V and 4 bases from J, the junction kept 8 bases outside the gene matches. CDR3 residues: CASSPRLAGVGTGELFF. The CDR3 DNA sequence: TGTGCCAGCAGCCCTCGACTAGCGGGAGTGGGCACCGGGGAGCTGTTTTTT.

This rearrangement joins TRBV18 to TRBJ1-1, with a weak D call TRBD1 (5 bases). Germline V lookup: CDR1 KGHSH, CDR2 LQKENI. This CDR3 is built from 15 residues. V gave up 3 bases and J gave up 2 bases, with 13 bases separating them. The CDR3 nucleotides read TGTGCCAGCTCACCCAATTCGGGACTAAACACTGAAGCTTTCTTT. Translated: CASSPNSGLNTEAFF.

This clone was detected only a few times. This chain uses TRBV5-6 with TRBJ1-6, with a weak D call TRBD1 (6 bases). This CDR3 has 17 amino acids. Per the germline V gene, CDR1 is SGHDT and CDR2 is YYEEEE. V lost 4 bases and J 0 bases, leaving 14 bases between the germline ends. The DNA of the CDR3 is TGTGCCAGCAGCCCAAGCCGGACAGCCTCCTATAATTCACCCCTCCACTTT. Protein sequence: CASSPSRTASYNSPLHF.

Only a few counts were recorded for this clone. The chain is built from TRBV7-9 and TRBJ2-5, with 10 bases that match TRBD1. The germline V gene encodes CDR1 SEHNR and CDR2 FQNEAQ (reference sequence). J gave up 4 bases and V 4 bases, and 3 bases lay outside the gene matches. This CDR3 is 14 amino acids long. The CDR3 DNA follows: TGTGCCAGCAGCTCGACAGGGGGCGTAGAGACCCAGTACTTC. Translating gives CASSSTGGVETQYF.

The chain uses TRBV27 and TRBJ2-7; 10 positions agree with TRBD2. V gave up 7 bases and J gave up 4 bases; unmatched junction bases: 13. This CDR3 region has 16 residues. Per germline, CDR1 MNHEY and CDR2 SMNVEV (reference sequence). The CDR3 spells CASTRATSGAMYEQYF. CDR3 in DNA: TGTGCCAGCACTCGGGCAACTAGCGGGGCGATGTACGAGCAGTACTTC.

The chain links TRBV7-6 to TRBJ1-5; tentative D call: TRBD1 (5 bases). Trimming took 5 bases from V and 1 from J, leaving 15 bases between them. CDR1 and CDR2 from the germline V gene are SGHVS and FNYEAQ. The CDR3 extends over 16 amino acids. The CDR3, as DNA: TGTGCCAGCAGCCCCCGGGGCGGGGTGAGCAATCAGCCCCAGCATTTT. Its protein is CASSPRGGVSNQPQHF.

In DNA form, the CDR3 reads TGTGCCAGCAGCTTCGGGACAGAAACCTCCTACGAGCAGTACTTC. This codes for CASSFGTETSYEQYF. The V call is TRBV9, the J call TRBJ2-7; 7 nucleotides match TRBD1. The CDR3 length is 15 residues. V gave up 4 bases and J gave up 0 bases; unmatched junction bases: 7. From germline, CDR1 is SGDLS and CDR2 YYNGEE.